This section outlines one TCR beta chain sequence together with its context. The sample holds a few counts of this clone. Which antigen it targets is not known. No base quality values were provided; no much bigger clone lies one nucleotide off. The data were obtained in a study of beta chain features in type 1 diabetes listed by TCRdb under 2018. With regard to the full study: Mean age, gender distribution, total cell number and subset yield were not different between patients and healthy donors. Regulatory and stem cell-like memory subsets were isolated from only 8 patients and roughly eight healthy donors, whereas naive and central memory subsets came from all 30 or so donors. A total of approximately 99,000,000 sorted cells were examined across all samples, and RNA yield correlated strongly with the number of cells per subset. In the study, recently diagnosed type 1 diabetes patients and matched healthy donors were compared on the TCRB repertoires of their sorted circulating CD4+ T cell subsets. Overall results and qualifications from the work: Naive, central memory and regulatory TCRB repertoires appeared more similar among patients than among healthy donors. Sequencing cDNA rather than genomic DNA could over-represent highly expressing activated cells, although activation and CD3 levels did not differ between groups. HLA sub-analyses involved small numbers of individuals, so any influence of HLA type on TCRB rearrangement remained unresolved. At VDJ recombination sites, type 1 diabetes patients had fewer insertions and more deleted nucleotides, which implies abnormalities in thymic rearrangement. In all four CD4+ subsets, TCRB CDR3 length was moderately but significantly shorter in type 1 diabetes patients. Shorter templates might have been favored by PCR, but patient and control samples were amplified and corrected together, so both groups would have been affected equally by any skew.

Each donor gave one peripheral blood draw, averaging approximately 120 mL, which was collected into heparinised tubes. A BD FACSAria II was used to sort naive, central memory, regulatory and stem cell-like memory CD4+ T cells with a panel that included CD45RO, CCR7, CD25, CD127, CD95 and CD27. Purity was above 95% for every sorted population. PBMCs were isolated right away by Lymphoprep density gradient centrifugation and were stained directly, without culture. Samples were stained and sorted in pairs, with one healthy donor and one patient per experiment, so that batch effects were minimized. The entire isolated RNA was reverse transcribed using the High Capacity cDNA Reverse Transcription Kit, and thus expressed TCRB transcripts were sequenced. Deep immunoSEQ sequencing was performed on naive, central memory and regulatory T cell samples, with an average of around 3.5 million total reads per sample. Sorted cells were lysed in RLT buffer, and RNA was extracted using DNase-treated RNeasy Micro or Mini kits according to cell number. To prevent cross-contamination, every cell subset was processed on its own, while patient and healthy donor samples were processed together. Using the immunoSEQ multiplex PCR, TCRB sequences were amplified from cDNA into 87-bp fragments spanning the CDR3 region. Sequencing of the amplicons was performed on the Illumina HiSeq platform. The source study handled its data this way. PCR bias was corrected computationally using synthetic template baselines, and reads within Hamming distance 2 were collapsed, with unmergeable singletons discarded. Reads were aligned against IMGT so that V, D and J genes, CDR3 length and insertions or deletions at six rearrangement sites could be assigned. Clonotype counts were normalized to sorted cell number within each subset before computing true diversity and Gini coefficients with the tcR R package. Repertoire sharing was quantified using the overlap coefficient calculated on TCRB nucleotide sequences. As a proxy for the pre-selection repertoire, out-of-frame TCRB sequences from naive cells were analyzed. Here the immuneACCESS table is served through TCRdb, limited to in-frame sequences with V and J called. Missing clones are a known gap in these copies; in checked studies unresolved V genes cover under half, and the rest lacks a known reason. V, J and clone size are taken as reported in that table, and D and trimming were inferred from the DNA itself. The sample table contains roughly 450,000 clones; only one count was recorded for roughly 13% of them. The ten top clones hold approximately 0.035% of the sample.

Reading the germline V gene (reference sequence) gives CDR1 SGHAT and CDR2 FQDESV. From the cysteine through the phenylalanine, the CDR3 covers 13 amino acids. Just the 39-base CDR3 DNA is kept, in frame starting at base 1. V is cut by 0 bases and J by 15 bases, and the space between the germline ends is 15 bases. This TCR was recovered from a man aged 25-45 years in good health. Source material: naive CD4+ T cells from blood. The cell subset or site label for this specimen denotes: true naive CD4+ T cells. Recombination linked TRBV11-1 to TRBJ2-1, with the D gene too uncertain to name. In nucleotides, the sequence is TGTGCCAGCAGCTTAGCGGCTCCCCAATTACCGTTCTTC. This codes for CASSLAAPQLPFF.